This T cell receptor beta chain was profiled in a study of blood T cells in healthy people across ages. This clonotype was detected only a few times. V dropped 3 bases and J dropped 7; count of bases not matched to a gene: 7. Germline-derived CDR1 and CDR2 are ENHRY and SYGVKD. This CDR3 region has 14 residues. Next came a second PCR, run for about 6 to 12 cycles, which used a sample-barcoded 5' primer along with a J-beta primer mix. MiXCR was run by TCRdb on the 5' RACE reads, yielding one entry per CDR3 protein. The sample has roughly 790,000 distinct CDR3 sequences; roughly 45% are singletons. Sequenced input: blood. The receptor was isolated from a woman aged 55-69 years in good health. The chain combines TRBV10-3 with TRBJ2-7, with 9 bases aligning to TRBD2. Here the CDR3 reads CAISEGTSLKEQYF. The DNA of the CDR3 is TGTGCCATCAGTGAAGGGACTAGCCTAAAAGAGCAGTACTTC.